The rows below give T cell receptor beta chains drawn from one sample of a study of Graves' ophthalmopathy and Graves' hyperthyroidism. Each CDR3 protein gets one entry after TCRdb re-called the multiplex PCR reads with MiXCR. This sample has roughly 480,000 distinct CDR3 sequences; approximately 14% occur once, and the top ten carry more than 8.5%. Sequencing was done on a sample of blood. Receptors originate from a woman under 40 with Graves' ophthalmopathy. Both conserved end residues are part of each CDR3. Fields, in order: D gene, clone size, CDR3 length, V gene, J gene, CDR3 DNA, CDR3 protein. D genes are given only for firm matches. A clone size is listed for some rows: how often the clone was seen (once, few, many), or a class if it is expanded.

d_call: TRBD1; clone_size: NA; cdr3_length: 13; v_call: TRBV30; j_call: TRBJ2-7; cdr3_nt: TGTGCCTGGAGGGGACAGGGAACCTACGAGCAGTACTTC; cdr3_aa: CAWRGQGTYEQYF
d_call: TRBD1; clone_size: NA; cdr3_length: 15; v_call: TRBV28; j_call: TRBJ2-7; cdr3_nt: TGTGCCAGCAGTGTAACAGGGGGCTACACCTACGAGCAGTACTTC; cdr3_aa: CASSVTGGYTYEQYF
d_call: NA; clone_size: many; cdr3_length: 14; v_call: TRBV6-1; j_call: TRBJ1-1; cdr3_nt: TGTGCCAGCAGTGAAGACGGGGGGCACACTGAAGCTTTCTTT; cdr3_aa: CASSEDGGHTEAFF
d_call: TRBD1; clone_size: many; cdr3_length: 15; v_call: TRBV5-1; j_call: TRBJ1-1; cdr3_nt: TGCGCCAGCAGCGGGTGGGAGGGGGCCATGGCTGAAGCTTTCTTT; cdr3_aa: CASSGWEGAMAEAFF
d_call: NA; clone_size: many; cdr3_length: 13; v_call: TRBV11-2; j_call: TRBJ2-5; cdr3_nt: TGTGCCAGTACACGGACACAGCGAGGGACCCAGTACTTC; cdr3_aa: CASTRTQRGTQYF
d_call: TRBD1; clone_size: many; cdr3_length: 15; v_call: TRBV20-1; j_call: TRBJ1-5; cdr3_nt: TGCAGTGCTTCCGACAGGGGGTTAAGCAATCAGCCCCAGCATTTT; cdr3_aa: CSASDRGLSNQPQHF
d_call: TRBD1; clone_size: many; cdr3_length: 12; v_call: TRBV20-1; j_call: TRBJ1-1; cdr3_nt: TGCAGTGCCGGATCAGGGGGTACTGCAGCTTTCTTT; cdr3_aa: CSAGSGGTAAFF
d_call: TRBD2; clone_size: many; cdr3_length: 16; v_call: TRBV6-5; j_call: TRBJ2-7; cdr3_nt: TGTGCCAGCAGTACTCAACTAGCGGGGTTCTCCTACGAGCAGTACTTC; cdr3_aa: CASSTQLAGFSYEQYF
d_call: NA; clone_size: many; cdr3_length: 15; v_call: TRBV18; j_call: TRBJ2-5; cdr3_nt: TGTGCCAGCTCCCTCTCCGGGGGCTACGAAGGGACCCAGTACTTC; cdr3_aa: CASSLSGGYEGTQYF
d_call: NA; clone_size: few; cdr3_length: 14; v_call: TRBV4-2; j_call: TRBJ2-3; cdr3_nt: TGTGCCAGCAGCCAAGATGGAGGAGGAGATACGCAGTATTTT; cdr3_aa: CASSQDGGGDTQYF
d_call: TRBD2; clone_size: NA; cdr3_length: 16; v_call: TRBV6-1; j_call: TRBJ2-2; cdr3_nt: TGTGCCAGCAGTCCCGAGGCTAGCGGGAGTCCCGGGGAGCTGTTTTTT; cdr3_aa: CASSPEASGSPGELFF
d_call: NA; clone_size: many; cdr3_length: 13; v_call: TRBV30; j_call: TRBJ1-5; cdr3_nt: TGTGCCTGGAACGACTATAGCAATCAGCCCCAGCATTTT; cdr3_aa: CAWNDYSNQPQHF
d_call: NA; clone_size: many; cdr3_length: 11; v_call: TRBV29-1; j_call: TRBJ2-5; cdr3_nt: TGCAGCGTTTGGCACGAGGAGACCCAGTACTTC; cdr3_aa: CSVWHEETQYF
d_call: NA; clone_size: NA; cdr3_length: 14; v_call: TRBV12-3/TRBV12-4; j_call: TRBJ1-3; cdr3_nt: TGTGCCAGCCTCCGGGGGAACTCTGGAAACACCATATATTTT; cdr3_aa: CASLRGNSGNTIYF
d_call: TRBD1; clone_size: many; cdr3_length: 16; v_call: TRBV12-3/TRBV12-4; j_call: TRBJ1-5; cdr3_nt: TGTGCCAGCAGTTTTGGGGACAGTCCTAGCAATCAGCCCCAGCATTTT; cdr3_aa: CASSFGDSPSNQPQHF
d_call: NA; clone_size: many; cdr3_length: 14; v_call: TRBV9; j_call: TRBJ2-7; cdr3_nt: TGTGCCAGCAGCGTAGAGAAAGTCCCCTACGAGCAGTACTTC; cdr3_aa: CASSVEKVPYEQYF
d_call: NA; clone_size: many; cdr3_length: 16; v_call: TRBV27; j_call: TRBJ2-5; cdr3_nt: TGTGCCAGCAGTTTATCGTCGGGGGCGCGAAGGGAGACCCAGTACTTC; cdr3_aa: CASSLSSGARRETQYF